A selection of T cell receptor beta chains follows, all from one sample in a study of blood T cells in healthy people across ages. Via MiXCR, TCRdb re-called the 5' RACE reads, giving one row per CDR3 protein. Of about 1 million distinct CDR3 sequences listed, over 35% are singletons. Sequencing was carried out using blood. All receptors derive from a woman aged 55-70 years in good health. Each CDR3 is given with its conserved first and last residue. D genes are given only for firm matches. Clone size is shown for a subset of rows, as once, few, many or a class of expanded clone.

length: 15
J: TRBJ2-7
V: TRBV12-3/TRBV12-4
size: few
D: TRBD1
CDR3: CASSLGQGAVYEQYF
DNA: TGTGCCAGCAGTCTGGGACAGGGGGCAGTCTACGAGCAGTACTTC

length: 15
J: TRBJ1-1
V: TRBV7-9
size: few
D: -
CDR3: CASSFISVVNTEAFF
DNA: TGTGCCAGCAGCTTTATTTCGGTCGTGAACACTGAAGCTTTCTTT

length: 15
J: TRBJ2-3
V: TRBV20-1
size: few
D: TRBD2
CDR3: CSASPSGRGWDTQYF
DNA: TGCAGTGCTAGTCCTAGCGGGAGAGGGTGGGATACGCAGTATTTT

length: 13
J: TRBJ1-2
V: TRBV10-3
size: few
D: -
CDR3: CAISPGSNYGYTF
DNA: TGTGCCATCAGCCCAGGGTCTAACTATGGCTACACCTTC

length: 14
J: TRBJ2-7
V: TRBV5-1
size: -
D: -
CDR3: CASSVMTSSYEQYF
DNA: TGCGCCAGCAGCGTGATGACTAGCTCCTACGAGCAGTACTTC

length: 13
J: TRBJ2-7
V: TRBV20-1
size: -
D: TRBD2
CDR3: CSARTSEETEQYF
DNA: TGCAGTGCCAGGACTAGCGAGGAAACCGAGCAGTACTTC

length: 14
J: TRBJ2-5
V: TRBV5-1
size: few
D: TRBD2
CDR3: CASSTGVGGETQYF
DNA: TGCGCCAGCAGCACCGGCGTGGGAGGGGAGACCCAGTACTTC

length: 13
J: TRBJ2-1
V: TRBV10-3
size: -
D: -
CDR3: CAISEVQGGEQFF
DNA: TGTGCCATCAGTGAAGTGCAGGGGGGTGAGCAGTTCTTC

length: 13
J: TRBJ2-1
V: TRBV14
size: few
D: -
CDR3: CASSQGGRGEQFF
DNA: TGTGCCAGCAGCCAAGGGGGTCGGGGGGAGCAGTTCTTC

length: 16
J: TRBJ2-5
V: TRBV11-3
size: -
D: -
CDR3: CASSLSFGQGRETQYF
DNA: TGTGCCAGCAGCTTGAGCTTTGGGCAGGGAAGGGAGACCCAGTACTTC

length: 14
J: TRBJ2-7
V: TRBV7-2
size: many
D: TRBD2
CDR3: CASSRLAGAYEQYF
DNA: TGTGCCAGCAGCCGACTAGCGGGGGCCTACGAGCAGTACTTC

length: 15
J: TRBJ2-5
V: TRBV25-1
size: few
D: -
CDR3: CASSDHLGLGETQYF
DNA: TGTGCCAGCAGTGACCATTTGGGGTTGGGGGAGACCCAGTACTTC

length: 15
J: TRBJ2-5
V: TRBV20-1
size: -
D: TRBD2
CDR3: CSARDLAGDQETQYF
DNA: TGCAGTGCTAGAGATCTAGCGGGAGACCAAGAGACCCAGTACTTC

length: 13
J: TRBJ2-1
V: TRBV20-1
size: -
D: TRBD1
CDR3: CSAEGAGGNEQFF
DNA: TGCAGTGCTGAGGGGGCTGGCGGCAATGAGCAGTTCTTC

length: 16
J: TRBJ2-1
V: TRBV27
size: few
D: TRBD1
CDR3: CASSPPAGGVYNEQFF
DNA: TGTGCCAGCAGTCCCCCCGCAGGGGGCGTTTACAATGAGCAGTTCTTC

length: 14
J: TRBJ1-2
V: TRBV19
size: few
D: -
CDR3: CATSNRASNYGYTF
DNA: TGTGCCACGAGTAACAGGGCTTCCAACTATGGCTACACCTTC

length: 20
J: TRBJ2-7
V: TRBV24-1
size: -
D: TRBD2
CDR3: CATSDLLSAGGSGSYNEQYF
DNA: TGTGCCACCAGTGATCTCCTTTCGGCGGGAGGGAGTGGCTCCTACAATGAGCAGTACTTC

length: 13
J: TRBJ2-1
V: TRBV12-3/TRBV12-4
size: -
D: -
CDR3: CASSVGHRNEQFF
DNA: TGTGCCAGCAGTGTTGGTCACCGCAATGAGCAGTTCTTC

length: 15
J: TRBJ2-5
V: TRBV5-6
size: few
D: -
CDR3: CASSGGAPYQETQYF
DNA: TGTGCCAGCTCAGGGGGGGCGCCTTACCAAGAGACCCAGTACTTC

length: 13
J: TRBJ1-2
V: TRBV28
size: -
D: -
CDR3: CASSSQGDYGYTF
DNA: TGTGCCAGCAGTTCACAGGGCGACTATGGCTACACCTTC

length: 14
J: TRBJ2-2
V: TRBV27
size: -
D: -
CDR3: CASSRRLGTGELFF
DNA: TGTGCCAGCAGCCGAAGACTTGGCACCGGGGAGCTGTTTTTT

length: 15
J: TRBJ2-7
V: TRBV12-3/TRBV12-4
size: once
D: -
CDR3: CASSEGGRSYYEQYF
DNA: TGTGCCAGCAGCGAAGGGGGGAGGTCTTACTACGAGCAGTACTTC

length: 13
J: TRBJ2-3
V: TRBV25-1
size: -
D: -
CDR3: CASSGWAQDTQYF
DNA: TGTGCCAGCAGTGGGTGGGCCCAGGATACGCAGTATTTT

length: 17
J: TRBJ2-6
V: TRBV7-6
size: -
D: TRBD2
CDR3: CASSLASGRVGANVLTF
DNA: TGTGCCAGCAGCTTAGCTAGCGGGAGGGTTGGGGCCAACGTCCTGACTTTC

length: 15
J: TRBJ2-1
V: TRBV27
size: -
D: -
CDR3: CASSPSIPSYNEQFF
DNA: TGTGCCAGCAGCCCTTCTATTCCCTCCTACAATGAGCAGTTCTTC

length: 16
J: TRBJ2-1
V: TRBV28
size: -
D: TRBD2
CDR3: CASRTWGAGGGNEQFF
DNA: TGTGCCAGCCGAACGTGGGGGGCGGGAGGGGGCAATGAGCAGTTCTTC

length: 12
J: TRBJ2-3
V: TRBV2
size: -
D: -
CDR3: CASSDILGTQYF
DNA: TGTGCCAGCAGTGACATTCTCGGTACGCAGTATTTT